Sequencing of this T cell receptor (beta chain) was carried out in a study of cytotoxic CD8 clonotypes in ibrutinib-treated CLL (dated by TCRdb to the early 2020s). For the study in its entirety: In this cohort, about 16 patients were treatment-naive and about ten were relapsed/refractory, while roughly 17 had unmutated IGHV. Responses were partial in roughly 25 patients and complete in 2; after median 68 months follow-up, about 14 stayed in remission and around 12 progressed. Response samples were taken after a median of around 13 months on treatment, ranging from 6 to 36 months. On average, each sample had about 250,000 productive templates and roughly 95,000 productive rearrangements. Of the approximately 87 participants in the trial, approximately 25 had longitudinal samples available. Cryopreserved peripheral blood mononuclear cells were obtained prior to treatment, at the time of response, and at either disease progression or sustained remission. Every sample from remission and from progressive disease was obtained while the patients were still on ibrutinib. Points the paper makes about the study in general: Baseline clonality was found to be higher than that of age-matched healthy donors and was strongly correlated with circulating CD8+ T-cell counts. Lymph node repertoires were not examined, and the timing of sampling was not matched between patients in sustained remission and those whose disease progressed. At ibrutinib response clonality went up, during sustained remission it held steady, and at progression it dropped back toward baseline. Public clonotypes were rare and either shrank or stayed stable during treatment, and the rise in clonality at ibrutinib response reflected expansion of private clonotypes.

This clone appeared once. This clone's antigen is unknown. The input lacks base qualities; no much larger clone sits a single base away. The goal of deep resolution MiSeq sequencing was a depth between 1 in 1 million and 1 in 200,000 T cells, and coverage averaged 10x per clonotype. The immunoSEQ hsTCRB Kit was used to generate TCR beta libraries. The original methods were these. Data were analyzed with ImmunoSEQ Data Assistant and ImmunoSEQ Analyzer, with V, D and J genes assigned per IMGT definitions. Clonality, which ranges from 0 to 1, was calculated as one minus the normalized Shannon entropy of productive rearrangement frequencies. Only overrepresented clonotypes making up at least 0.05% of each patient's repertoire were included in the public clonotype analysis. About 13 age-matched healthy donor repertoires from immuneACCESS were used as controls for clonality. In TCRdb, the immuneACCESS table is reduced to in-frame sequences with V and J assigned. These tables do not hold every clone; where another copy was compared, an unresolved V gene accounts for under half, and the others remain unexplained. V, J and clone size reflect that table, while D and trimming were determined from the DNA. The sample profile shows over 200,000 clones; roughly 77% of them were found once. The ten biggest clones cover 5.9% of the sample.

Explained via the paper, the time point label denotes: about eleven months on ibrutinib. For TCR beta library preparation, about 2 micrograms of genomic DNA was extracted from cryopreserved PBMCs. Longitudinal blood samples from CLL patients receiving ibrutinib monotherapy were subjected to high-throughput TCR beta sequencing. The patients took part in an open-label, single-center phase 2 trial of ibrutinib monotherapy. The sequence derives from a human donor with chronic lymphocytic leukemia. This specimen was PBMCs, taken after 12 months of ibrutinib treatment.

In nucleotides, the sequence is TGTGCCAGCAGCCCCAAACAGGGTCCGAATCAGCCCCAGCATTTT. It codes for CASSPKQGPNQPQHF. The sequence joins TRBV9 to TRBJ1-5, with a weak D call of TRBD1 (6 bases match). The germline V gene provides CDR1 SGDLS and CDR2 YYNGEE. At the junction V is shortened by 4 bases and J by 4 bases, with 15 bases in between. From its cysteine to its phenylalanine, the CDR3 spans 15 amino acids. This entry keeps only the CDR3 DNA: 45 bases, framed from base 1. With the rest looked up from the reference TRBV9 and TRBJ1-5 genes rather than sequenced, the full variable domain is DSGVTQTPKHLITATGQRVTLRCSPRSGDLSVYWYQQSLDQGLQFLIQYYNGEERAKGNILERFSAQQFPDLHSELNLSSLELGDSALYFCASSPKQGPNQPQHFGDGTRLSIL.